This entry describes one T cell receptor (beta chain). The data are from a study of tumor and adjacent non-tumor tissue in lung cancer. The germline CDR1 and CDR2 sequences are ENHRY and SYGVKD. Between the trimmed V and J ends, which lost 10 bases and 7 bases, there was a span of 20 bases. The CDR3 spans 13 residues. TCRbeta libraries were built with three rounds of nested PCR, modified from ARM-PCR. TCRdb analysed the multiplex PCR reads with MiXCR anew, one entry per CDR3 protein. Seen here are 78,000 or so distinct CDR3 sequences, 75% to 90% observed once, and the top ten hold 10% to 15%. The template was RNA from unsorted bulk tissue.

The sequence derives from a woman between 45 and 65 years old with non-small cell lung cancer. Material: lung tumor tissue. The V gene is TRBV10-3, the J gene TRBJ2-7; possible D gene TRBD2, 5 bases. The chain's CDR3 is CAKERTARYEQYF. CDR3 DNA sequence: TGTGCCAAGGAGCGGACCGCTCGCTATGAGCAGTACTTC.